The next 7 T cell receptor beta chains were all read from a single sample in a study of blood T cell repertoires in COVID-19. Produced via immunoSEQ multiplex PCR; TCRdb's table is partial and in-frame only. The sample includes 300,000 to 400,000 clones, more than 85% of them seen just once. The sequenced sample was PBMCs or T cells enriched from blood (not recorded which). These receptors came from a woman aged 25 to 45 who had recovered from COVID-19.

Points on this clone: A much more abundant neighbour one base away suggests this may be a read error. The rearrangement uses TRBV5-8 and TRBJ2-7; 7 bases align to TRBD1. Germline V gene data show CDR1 as SGHTS and CDR2 as YDEGEE. Trimming took 0 bases from V and 2 from J; bases not matched to a gene: 2. The CDR3 consists of 14 residues. CDR3 amino acids: CASSLDRGTYEQYF. CDR3 bases: TGTGCCAGCAGCTTGGACAGGGGTACCTACGAGCAGTACTTC.

This rearrangement joins TRBV27 to TRBJ1-1, with 8 bases lining up with TRBD1. There are 13 residues in the CDR3. V gave up 9 bases and J gave up 6 bases; unmatched junction bases: 9. CDR1 and CDR2 from the germline V gene are MNHEY and SMNVEV (reference sequence). The CDR3 DNA reads as TGTGCCAGTCGGGACAGGAAAAGCGCTGAAGCTTTCTTT. It translates to CASRDRKSAEAFF.

This clone has just one count. The rearrangement uses TRBV3-1 (or the pseudogene TRBV3-2) and TRBJ1-1, with D unclear. With 3 bases removed from V and 3 bases from J, the gap between germline ends came to 11 bases. CDR3 size: 14 residues. CDR1 is LGHDT and CDR2 is YNNKEL in the germline V gene (reference sequence). The CDR3 protein is CASSQAALDTEAFF. DNA of the CDR3: TGTGCCAGCAGCCAGGCAGCGTTGGACACTGAAGCTTTCTTT.

The chain carries TRBV7-9 and TRBJ2-1; D is possibly TRBD1 (6 bases). V shed 4 bases and J shed 7 bases, with 14 bases lying between them. Germline values: CDR1 SEHNR, CDR2 FQNEAQ (reference sequence). This CDR3 is 14 amino acids long. The CDR3 DNA sequence: TGTGCCAGCAGCTCCCCAGAACAGGGTAATGAGCAGTTCTTC. Residues: CASSSPEQGNEQFF.

The chain couples TRBV30 to TRBJ2-6; no clear D. The germline V gene has CDR1 GTSNPN and CDR2 SVGIG (reference sequence). Trimming took off 7 bases at V and 0 bases at J, with 16 bases between the two ends. The CDR3 runs 16 residues. The CDR3 sequence: CASPRVRPSGANVLTF. The DNA of the CDR3 is TGTGCCTCCCCCCGAGTACGTCCCTCTGGGGCCAACGTCCTGACTTTC.

The chain couples TRBV23-1 to TRBJ1-6, with 9 bases lining up with TRBD1. TRBV23-1 is assigned to the ORF class and has an uncertain function. The CDR3 runs to 20 residues. V lost 1 base, J lost 4 bases, and 14 bases stayed unmatched. In DNA form, the CDR3 reads TGCGCCAGCAGTCAATTTGATGGGACAGGGAGGGGAGGTTATAATTCACCCCTCCACTTT. Protein product: CASSQFDGTGRGGYNSPLHF.

The V gene is TRBV2, the J gene TRBJ2-1, with 8 nucleotides matching TRBD1. This CDR3 has 13 amino acids. Trimming cost V 4 bases and J 7 bases; bases outside gene matches: 3. CDR1 and CDR2 (germline): SNHLY, FYNNEI. In DNA, the CDR3 is TGTGCCAGCAGTGTCCAGGGGGCGAATGAGCAGTTCTTC. Encoded protein: CASSVQGANEQFF.